This T cell receptor (beta chain) is from a study of blood T cell repertoires in COVID-19. Study at large: Sites in the United States, Italy and Spain provided acute and convalescent COVID-19 samples. T cells, B-cell-depleted T cells, or PBMCs provided the cDNA or gDNA that served as material.

Germline V gene data show CDR1 as KGHDR and CDR2 as SFDVKD. The CDR3 totals 14 residues. J lost 6 bases, V lost 4 bases, and 5 bases had no gene match. Original processing methods: How many nucleated cells were present was estimated from reference gene primer amplification. The assay was immunoSEQ multiplex PCR, and TCRdb's table has in-frame clones only and misses some. The D gene and trimming were derived from the DNA, and the V and J assignments and clone size from that table. The profile shows some 110,000 clones, about 80% of them singletons. The sequence derives from an older man with acute or convalescent COVID-19. Sequencing input: peripheral blood. The chain joins TRBV24-1 to TRBJ1-5; 7 bases line up with TRBD1. The DNA for the CDR3 is TGTGCCACCAGTGAGGGTGACAGGGTTCAGCCCCAGCATTTT. This codes for CATSEGDRVQPQHF.